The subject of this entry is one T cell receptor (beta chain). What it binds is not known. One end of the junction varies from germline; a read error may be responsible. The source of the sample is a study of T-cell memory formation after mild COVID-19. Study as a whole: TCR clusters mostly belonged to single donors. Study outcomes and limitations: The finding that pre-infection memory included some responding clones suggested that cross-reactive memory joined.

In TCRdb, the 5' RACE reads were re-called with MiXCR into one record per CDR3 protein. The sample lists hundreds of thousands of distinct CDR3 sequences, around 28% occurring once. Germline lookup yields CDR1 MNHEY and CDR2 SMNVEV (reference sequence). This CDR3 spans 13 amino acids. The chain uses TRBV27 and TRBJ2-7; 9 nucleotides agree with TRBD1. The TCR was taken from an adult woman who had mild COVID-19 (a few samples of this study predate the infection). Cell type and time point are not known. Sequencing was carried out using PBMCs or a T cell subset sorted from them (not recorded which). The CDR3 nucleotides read TGTGCCAGCAGTTTATCCGGGGGGACAGGGAACCACTTC. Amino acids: CASSLSGGTGNHF.